What follows is one T cell receptor (beta chain) and its context. The antigen it binds to is not known. No much larger clone is present one base from it, and per-base qualities are unavailable. The CDR3 has 18 amino acids, counting the end cysteine and phenylalanine. Of the read, only the CDR3 DNA is kept; its 54 bases are in frame from base 1. Trimming accounts for 6 bases at V and 1 base at J, while the number of junction bases matched to no gene is 18. TCR beta CDR3 regions were amplified from RNA transcripts. The TCR CDR3 was subjected to a first round of RT-PCR using the HTBI primer set and the Qiagen OneStep RT-PCR kit. Libraries were constructed in a second round of multiplex PCR, after which size selection and purification were carried out. Sequencing of the libraries was done on an Illumina HiSeq2000 using paired-end 100 bp reads. Per the authors' processing: SOAPnuke was used to process the raw data, throwing out any read that contained adapters or uncalled bases, had a mean Phred below 15, or lacked an exact constant-primer or identifier match. High-quality paired reads were merged with COPE v1.2.5, and unique nucleotide sequences were defined as clonotypes. MiTCR v1.1 was used to align the clonotypes against IMGT TRBV, TRBD and TRBJ reference segments. The analysis included only V-J combinations with a frequency above 0.0001, which together covered about 99% of the repertoires. A TCS score was defined as the ratio between F50 (clonal expansion) and ExV (chaos), using BLOSUM62-based TCRdist between CDR3 peptides within each V-J. Welch's t-statistics and random forest reduced 514 V-J features to some 14, which were used in a naive Bayes classifier (R e1071). TCRdb reworked the public reads: Q25 trimming with fastp, MiXCR clone assembly, productive beta chains retained. Every distinct CDR3 protein forms one entry, paired with its most common genes and DNA. It is TCRdb's table, rather than the study itself, that gives the V and J calls and clone size. The sample table lists roughly 510,000 distinct CDR3 sequences, roughly 20% of them with a count of one. The ten largest clones take up about 26% of the sample.

This sample is drawn from a study of T cells in Graves' hyperthyroidism and ophthalmopathy (dated by TCRdb to the late 2010s). General notes on the study: Peripheral blood was collected at initial diagnosis, before any treatment. To identify distinguishing TCR V-J signatures, a discovery cohort of about 100 patients was used, comprising 43 with Graves' ophthalmopathy and around 57 with stable Graves' hyperthyroidism. Prospective prediction of ophthalmopathy was tested in an independent validation cohort of fewer than 20 hyperthyroidism patients and 17 patients who later progressed to ophthalmopathy. The 100 or so discovery patients were randomly divided into training and test sets at a 7:3 ratio. In addition, the study compared T-cell repertoires in thyroid tissue and in blood from roughly 6 Graves' hyperthyroidism patients. After sampling, hyperthyroidism patients received methimazole starting at 30 mg daily, and ophthalmopathy patients received high-dose intravenous methylprednisolone. TCR Vbeta CDR3 sequencing of 120 to 150 peripheral blood samples (about 45 ophthalmopathy, some 75 hyperthyroidism and some 17 progressor patients) is reported in the paper. What the research found in general, with its limitations: In validation, the model predicted progression to ophthalmopathy a median of roughly six months before onset, with roughly 68% sensitivity and roughly 79% specificity. Sample size was not statistically predetermined, and investigators were not blinded to group allocation. Blood samples also contained most of the expanded thyroid clonotypes (frequency above 0.001), which suggests that blood repertoires may reflect thyroid immune responses. Ophthalmopathy was separated from stable hyperthyroidism by a 13 V-J signature model, with approximately 86% sensitivity and around 81% specificity obtained in cross-validation and 80%/75% obtained in testing.

A patient counted as having stable Graves' hyperthyroidism if no progression to ophthalmopathy occurred over 18 months of follow-up. Hyperthyroidism patients were newly diagnosed, with disease duration under 2 months, and aged 18 to 65 years. Exclusion was applied to patients with uncontrolled infections, other autoimmune diseases, pregnancy or lactation. Diagnoses relied on clinical symptoms, serum thyroxine and TRAb, thyroid ultrasound and orbital computed tomography. Ficoll-Paque density gradient centrifugation was used to isolate PBMCs from approximately 11 ml of fresh peripheral blood. Total RNA was extracted using Trizol reagent, and RNA quality was assessed on an Agilent 2100 Bioanalyzer.

Sequencing was carried out using blood. This chain is built from TRBV12-3 or TRBV12-4 and TRBJ2-7; 7 bases in the junction line up with TRBD2. The source of this sequence is a man aged 18 to 30 with Graves' hyperthyroidism. The sequence in DNA is TGTGCCAGCAGCCAAACCAACCCCCCAGCGGGGAAATCCTACGAGCAGTACTTC. This encodes CASSQTNPPAGKSYEQYF.